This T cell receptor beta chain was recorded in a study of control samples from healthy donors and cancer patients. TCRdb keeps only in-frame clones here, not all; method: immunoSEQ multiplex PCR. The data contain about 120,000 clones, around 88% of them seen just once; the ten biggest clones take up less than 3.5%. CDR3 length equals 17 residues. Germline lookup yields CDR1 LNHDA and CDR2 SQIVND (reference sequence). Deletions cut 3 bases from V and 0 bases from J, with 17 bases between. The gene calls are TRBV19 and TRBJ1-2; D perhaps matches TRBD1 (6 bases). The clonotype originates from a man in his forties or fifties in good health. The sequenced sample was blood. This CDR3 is CASSIHTSGEANYGYTF. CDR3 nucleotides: TGTGCCAGTAGTATCCACACCTCAGGGGAGGCTAACTATGGCTACACCTTC.